This T cell receptor beta chain was retrieved from a study of early stage breast cancer tumors (dated by TCRdb to 2015 to 2018). Regarding the research as a whole: Of the approximately 15 invasive breast tumors, about a dozen were found to be estrogen receptor-positive, progesterone receptor-positive and HER2-negative. Of the approximately 12 ER+/PR+/HER2- tumors, eight were classified as invasive ductal carcinomas and four as invasive lobular carcinomas. The samples as a whole yielded around 2.4 million detected templates, corresponding to 1,100,000 or so unique clonotypes. On average, each sample had about 9.6-fold read coverage.

V is reduced by 2 bases and J by 5 bases, leaving a spacing of 13 bases between them. From cysteine to valine, the CDR3 is 14 amino acids long. Only the CDR3 part of the read is kept: 42 bases, read in frame from the first base. According to the germline V gene, CDR1 reads SNHLY and CDR2 reads FYNNEI. Each sample was amplified as two independent genomic DNA replicates: approximately 0.5 ug for blood and about 1.4 ug for tumor or normal breast. TCRB sequencing of genomic DNA was carried out with the ImmunoSeq Intro kit according to the manufacturer's instructions. The multiplex PCR ran for roughly 31 cycles using proprietary primers and spike-in control sequences for absolute quantification. Single-end 150-bp reads were used to sequence an 87-bp fragment spanning the CDR3 plus the flanking V and J genes. Seven samples, with two replicates for each sample, were multiplexed per lane of an Illumina MiSeq using version 3.0 chemistry. The study's processing was this. The vendor's proprietary pipeline processed the raw data and merged both replicates into a single result for each sample. Clonotypes were defined as productive rearrangements sharing the V-gene family, CDR3 amino acid sequence and J-gene segment. Clonality was computed as 1 minus the normalized Shannon entropy (Pielou evenness) of TCRB abundances. T cell density was estimated by dividing total templates by the number of input cells inferred from the DNA input amount. Recon with default parameters was used to estimate total repertoire diversity and clonality. Clonotypes with over 0.1% abundance in tumor and at least 32-fold higher abundance in tumor than in normal breast were defined as tumor-enriched. TCRdb's version of the immuneACCESS table is confined to in-frame rearrangements and falls short of the full clone set. An unresolved V gene accounts for under half of the shortfall where checked; the remainder is of unknown origin. V, J and clone size derive from that table, while D and trimming were established from the DNA sequence. This sample gives roughly 40,000 clones in total; over 60% of them show up just once. The ten largest clones represent 7.2% of the sample.

The study profiled bulk TCR beta-chain repertoires in matched peripheral blood, tumor and adjacent normal breast tissue taken from about 15 patients with early-stage breast cancer. Before surgery, roughly 5-10 mL of whole blood was collected in EDTA tubes and processed within 2 hours. Peripheral blood mononuclear cells were isolated by Ficoll-Paque centrifugation in SepMate-50 tubes. PBMCs were cryopreserved in around 90% FBS with roughly 10% DMSO in aliquots of roughly 1.8 to 4.5 million cells and stored in liquid nitrogen. Genomic DNA was extracted with the Qiagen AllPrep DNA/RNA Mini kit. Overall study outcomes, separate from this receptor: Compared with adjacent normal breast tissue, tumors had higher clonality and roughly 2.5-fold greater T cell density. Enriched TCRB sequences shared across patients were found to be mostly commonly generated sequences that were unlikely to play an important role in the tumor microenvironment. Chain pairing and functional markers such as CD4, CD8 and FOXP3 were not captured by bulk genomic DNA sequencing of unsorted cells. Because the cohort was small, a breakdown by tumor subtype could not be done. Repertoires from blood resembled normal breast more closely than tumor, and using blood as a reference for each tissue separated tumor from normal in 14 of 16 patients.

As concerns this clone: Its antigen is not yet known. The sample holds no much larger clone one base away, and base qualities are not on file.

The receptor was isolated from a person aged 50-59 years with breast cancer. The rearranged segments are TRBV2 and TRBJ2-7; TRBD1 is a possible D gene, resting on 5 matching bases. The sequencing input was blood. The CDR3 is CASSESTGYDEQYV. The DNA is TGTGCCAGCAGTGAATCAACAGGCTATGACGAGCAGTACGTC.